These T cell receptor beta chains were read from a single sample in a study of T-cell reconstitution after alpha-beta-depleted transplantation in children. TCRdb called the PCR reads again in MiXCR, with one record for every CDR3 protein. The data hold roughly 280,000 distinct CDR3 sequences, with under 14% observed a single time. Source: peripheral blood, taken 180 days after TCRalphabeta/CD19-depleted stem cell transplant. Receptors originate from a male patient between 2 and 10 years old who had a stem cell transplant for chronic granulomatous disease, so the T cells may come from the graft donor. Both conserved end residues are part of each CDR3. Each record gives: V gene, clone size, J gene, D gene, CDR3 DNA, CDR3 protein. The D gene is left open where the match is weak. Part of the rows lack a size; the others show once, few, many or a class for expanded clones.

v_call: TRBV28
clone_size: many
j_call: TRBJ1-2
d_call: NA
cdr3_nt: TGTGCCAGCAGTCCCCTCGGCTATGGCTACACCTTC
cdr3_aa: CASSPLGYGYTF

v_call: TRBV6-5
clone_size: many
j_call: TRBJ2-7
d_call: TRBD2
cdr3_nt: TGTGCCAGCAGTTACCCAGGGACTAGCTGGTCATACGAGCAGTACTTC
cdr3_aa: CASSYPGTSWSYEQYF

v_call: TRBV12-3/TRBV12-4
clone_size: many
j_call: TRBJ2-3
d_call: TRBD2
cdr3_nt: TGTGCCAGTGAATTTAGCGGGGTTGAAGATACGCAGTATTTT
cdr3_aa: CASEFSGVEDTQYF

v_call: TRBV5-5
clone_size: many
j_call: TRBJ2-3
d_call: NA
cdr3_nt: TGTGCCAGCAGCTCCCCGGGGCCGCGCACAGATACGCAGTATTTT
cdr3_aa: CASSSPGPRTDTQYF

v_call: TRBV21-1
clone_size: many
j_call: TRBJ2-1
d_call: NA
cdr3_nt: TGTGCCAGCAGCTTGGAAAGAGCTAGCGGGAGGGTACTCCTCGACAATGAGCAGTTCTTC
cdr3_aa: CASSLERASGRVLLDNEQFF

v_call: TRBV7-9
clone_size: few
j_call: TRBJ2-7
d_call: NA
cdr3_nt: TGTGCCAGCAGCTCCCTTCAGGGGGGTGAGGGCGCCTACGAGCAGTACTTC
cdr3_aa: CASSSLQGGEGAYEQYF

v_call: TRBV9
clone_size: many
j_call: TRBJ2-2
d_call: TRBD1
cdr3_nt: TGTGCCAGCAGCAAAGGACAGGTCCCGAACACCGGGGAGCTGTTTTTT
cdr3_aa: CASSKGQVPNTGELFF

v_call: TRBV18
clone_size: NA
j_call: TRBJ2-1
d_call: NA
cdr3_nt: TGTGCCAGCTCACCATATAGCGGAGCAGGACGCTCCTACAATGAGCAGTTCTTC
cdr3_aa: CASSPYSGAGRSYNEQFF

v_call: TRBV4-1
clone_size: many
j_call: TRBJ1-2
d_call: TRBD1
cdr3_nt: TGCGCCAGCAGCCAAGGCCGGACAGGGAGGGATGGCTACACCTTC
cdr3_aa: CASSQGRTGRDGYTF

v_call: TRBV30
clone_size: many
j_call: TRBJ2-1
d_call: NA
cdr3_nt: TGTGCCTGGGGTCCCTTCCTAAGGAATGAGCAGTTCTTC
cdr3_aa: CAWGPFLRNEQFF

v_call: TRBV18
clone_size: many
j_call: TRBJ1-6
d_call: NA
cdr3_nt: TGTGCCAGCTCACCTTCCAGTAGCTCCTATAATTCACCCCTCCACTTT
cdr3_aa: CASSPSSSSYNSPLHF

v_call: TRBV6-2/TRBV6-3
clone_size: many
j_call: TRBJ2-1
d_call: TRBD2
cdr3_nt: TGTGCCAGCAGGGACCGGGAGGGCCGGTTGGATGAGCAGTTCTTC
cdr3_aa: CASRDREGRLDEQFF

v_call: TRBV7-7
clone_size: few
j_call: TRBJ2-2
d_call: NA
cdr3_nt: TGTGCCAGCACCTCCCAAGGTCCAGGGGAGCTGTTTTTT
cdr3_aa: CASTSQGPGELFF

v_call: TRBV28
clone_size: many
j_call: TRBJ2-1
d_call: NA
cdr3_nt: TGTGCCAGCAGTTTAGAGGGCTGGAACTACAATGAGCAGTTCTTC
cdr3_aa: CASSLEGWNYNEQFF

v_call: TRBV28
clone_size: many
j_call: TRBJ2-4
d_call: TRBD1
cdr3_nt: TGTGCCAGCAGTTCCCCGACAGGGGGAAACATTCAGTACTTC
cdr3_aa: CASSSPTGGNIQYF

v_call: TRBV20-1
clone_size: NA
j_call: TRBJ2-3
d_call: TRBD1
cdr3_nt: TGCAGTGCTAGAAGGGACAGGGGGTCAGATACGCAGTATTTT
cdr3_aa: CSARRDRGSDTQYF